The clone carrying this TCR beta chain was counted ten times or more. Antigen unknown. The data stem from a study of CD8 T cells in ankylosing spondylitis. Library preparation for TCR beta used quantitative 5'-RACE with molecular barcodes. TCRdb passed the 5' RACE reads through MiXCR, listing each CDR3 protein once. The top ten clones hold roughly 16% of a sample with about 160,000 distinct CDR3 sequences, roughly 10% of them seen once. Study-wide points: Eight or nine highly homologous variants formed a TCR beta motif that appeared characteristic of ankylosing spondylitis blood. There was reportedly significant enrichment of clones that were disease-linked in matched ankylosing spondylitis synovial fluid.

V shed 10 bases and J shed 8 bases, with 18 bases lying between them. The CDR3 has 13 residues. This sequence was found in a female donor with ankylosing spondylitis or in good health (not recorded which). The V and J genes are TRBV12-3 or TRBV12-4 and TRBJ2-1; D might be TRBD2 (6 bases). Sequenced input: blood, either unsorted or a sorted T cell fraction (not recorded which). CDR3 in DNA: TGTGCCACAGCGGACTACCCCGTAGATGAGCAGTTCTTC. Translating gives CATADYPVDEQFF.